This TCR beta chain was obtained from a study of cytomegalovirus exposure and HLA in healthy donors. CDR3 length equals 15 residues. Germline V gives CDR1 SNHLY, CDR2 FYNNEI. With V trimmed by 2 bases and J by 0 bases, 4 bases remained unmatched. About this clone: The antigen remains unidentified.

Study-wide findings and caveats: The authors listed around 150 TCR beta chains as cytomegalovirus-associated.

Sequencing used immunoSEQ multiplex PCR; TCRdb keeps in-frame clones, though not all of them. The table shows hundreds of thousands of clones, with 86% occurring only once. The source material was PBMCs. The chain is built from TRBV2 and TRBJ2-7; 7 nucleotides match TRBD2. The clonotype originates from a woman between 18 and 30 years old in good health and CMV-seronegative. This CDR3 is CASSESGGSSYEQYF. DNA for the CDR3: TGTGCCAGCAGTGAATCGGGCGGGAGCTCCTACGAGCAGTACTTC. The full variable domain, its missing parts supplied by reference TRBV2 and TRBJ2-7, is EPEVTQTPSHQVTQMGQEVILRCVPISNHLYFYWYRQILGQKVEFLVSFYNNEISEKSEIFDDQFSVERPDGSNFTLKIRSTKLEDSAMYFCASSESGGSSYEQYFGPGTRLTVT.